A selection of T cell receptor beta chains follows, all from one sample in a study of OX40 agonist ivuxolimab in advanced cancers. Sequencing was performed with immunoSEQ multiplex PCR; in TCRdb, only in-frame clones are kept and a portion is missing. The data show tens of thousands of clones, about 86% seen once. This specimen consisted of CD4+ or CD8+ T cells sorted from blood, obtained in a trial of the OX40 agonist ivuxolimab. The receptors shown here come from an adult with an advanced solid tumor such as melanoma, head and neck, liver or kidney cancer. Both conserved end residues are part of each CDR3. A D gene is named only where the DNA matches it firmly. Part of the rows lack a size; the others show once, few, many or a class for expanded clones.

d_call j_call clone_size v_call cdr3_aa cdr3_nt
. TRBJ2-6 . TRBV27 CASREGYGANVLTF TGTGCCAGCAGGGAAGGTTATGGGGCCAACGTCCTGACTTTC
. TRBJ1-1 . TRBV30 CAWSRGTGTFVLDTEAFF TGTGCCTGGAGCCGGGGAACAGGGACGTTCGTGCTGGACACTGAAGCTTTCTTT
. TRBJ1-6 few TRBV28 CASTERLTSPLHF TGTGCCAGCACCGAGAGATTAACTTCACCCCTCCACTTT
. TRBJ2-7 . TRBV7-2 CASSPGSVTYEQYF TGTGCCAGCAGTCCCGGGAGTGTAACCTACGAGCAGTACTTC
. TRBJ2-1 . TRBV18 CASSLRGSDEQFF TGTGCCAGCTCCCTGAGGGGGTCGGATGAGCAGTTCTTC
. TRBJ1-2 . TRBV28 CASSPPSQGRRGYTF TGTGCCAGCAGTCCTCCGAGTCAGGGGCGCCGGGGCTACACCTTC
. TRBJ1-1 once TRBV18 CASSSSSGGIGTEAFF TGTGCCAGCTCATCGTCTTCGGGGGGAATAGGAACTGAAGCTTTCTTT
TRBD2 TRBJ2-1 . TRBV25-1 CASQTAGGSYNEQFF TGTGCCAGCCAGACAGCGGGGGGGTCCTACAATGAGCAGTTCTTC
TRBD1 TRBJ1-1 . TRBV14 CASSLRTGVGNTEAFF TGTGCCAGCAGCCTAAGGACAGGGGTCGGGAACACTGAAGCTTTCTTT
. TRBJ2-2 . TRBV7-2 CASSLGIRGGTGELFF TGTGCCAGCAGCTTAGGAATAAGGGGAGGAACCGGGGAGCTGTTTTTT
. TRBJ1-1 once TRBV6-5 CASSYSGRTNTEAFF TGTGCCAGCAGTTACTCGGGACGGACGAACACTGAAGCTTTCTTT
TRBD2 TRBJ2-1 . TRBV6-5 CASRGSGRARNEQFF TGTGCCAGCAGAGGTAGCGGGAGGGCCCGCAATGAGCAGTTCTTC
. TRBJ1-1 few TRBV6-5 CASSQTGDWVGAFF TGTGCCAGCAGTCAAACAGGCGATTGGGTGGGAGCTTTCTTT
. TRBJ2-5 . TRBV5-6 CASSLRGKETQYF TGTGCCAGCAGCTTGCGGGGGAAAGAGACCCAGTACTTC
TRBD2 TRBJ2-1 . TRBV9 CANSVQTSGSVHEQFF TGTGCCAACAGCGTACAGACTAGCGGGAGTGTGCATGAGCAGTTCTTC
TRBD1 TRBJ2-3 few TRBV28 CASSPAGGYTDTQYF TGTGCCAGCAGCCCGGCAGGGGGCTACACAGATACGCAGTATTTT
. TRBJ1-2 . TRBV6-6 CASTFGQYISNYGYTF TGTGCCAGCACCTTTGGACAGTATATTTCTAACTATGGCTACACCTTC
. TRBJ1-1 . TRBV7-6 CASSLALGGLGTEAFF TGTGCCAGCAGCTTAGCCCTAGGGGGACTAGGCACTGAAGCTTTCTTT
. TRBJ2-7 once TRBV7-2 CASSSRAPHYEQYF TGTGCCAGCAGCTCTCGGGCTCCGCACTACGAGCAGTACTTC
. TRBJ1-6 . TRBV7-8 CASSPGLSSYNSPLHF TGTGCCAGCAGCCCGGGCCTGAGCTCCTATAATTCACCCCTCCACTTT
. TRBJ1-6 . TRBV5-1 CASSLTVSSYNSPLHF TGCGCCAGCAGCTTGACGGTGAGCTCCTATAATTCACCCCTCCACTTT
. TRBJ2-5 . TRBV2 CASNPSEVGETQYF TGTGCCAGCAACCCTAGTGAAGTTGGGGAGACCCAGTACTTC
. TRBJ2-7 . TRBV5-6 CASSLAPQGLYEQYF TGTGCCAGCAGCTTGGCCCCACAGGGACTCTACGAGCAGTACTTC
. TRBJ2-5 few TRBV7-9 CASSDQETQYF TGTGCCAGCAGCGACCAAGAGACCCAGTACTTC
TRBD2 TRBJ2-3 . TRBV7-9 CASSLPLSSGSRGTDTQYF TGTGCCAGCAGCTTACCCCTCTCTAGCGGGAGTCGGGGGACAGATACGCAGTATTTT
TRBD1 TRBJ1-2 once TRBV6-8 CASSQRQGRNYGYTF TGTGCCAGCAGTCAAAGACAGGGACGAAACTATGGCTACACCTTC
TRBD1 TRBJ1-3 . TRBV7-2 CASSQGQGAGGNTIYF TGTGCCAGCAGCCAGGGACAGGGGGCAGGCGGGAACACCATATATTTT
. TRBJ2-1 . TRBV6-5 CASTGGIDYNEQFF TGTGCCAGCACGGGCGGGATCGACTACAATGAGCAGTTCTTC
. TRBJ1-2 . TRBV5-1 CASRRGTGLSDYGYTF TGCGCCAGCAGGCGAGGAACAGGGCTATCGGACTATGGCTACACCTTC
TRBD1 TRBJ1-6 . TRBV5-1 CASSTGELGNSPLHF TGCGCCAGCAGCACAGGGGAATTGGGAAATTCACCCCTCCACTTT
. TRBJ1-1 . TRBV27 CASSRTNGDTEAFF TGTGCCAGCAGCCGGACAAACGGGGACACTGAAGCTTTCTTT
TRBD2 TRBJ2-1 . TRBV4-1 CASSPGLAGNNEQFF TGCGCCAGCAGCCCGGGACTAGCGGGGAACAATGAGCAGTTCTTC
. TRBJ2-7 . TRBV4-1 CASSLYITSSYEQYF TGCGCCAGCAGCCTATACATCACGAGCTCCTACGAGCAGTACTTC
. TRBJ2-7 . TRBV2 CASSMTEYEQYF TGTGCCAGCAGCATGACTGAGTACGAGCAGTACTTC
. TRBJ1-6 few TRBV19 CASSPPPQTYNSPLHF TGTGCCAGTAGTCCCCCACCGCAGACCTATAATTCACCCCTCCACTTT
. TRBJ1-1 . TRBV10-1 CASRNRPQGNTEAFF TGCGCCAGCAGAAACAGGCCTCAAGGGAACACTGAAGCTTTCTTT
. TRBJ2-1 . TRBV6-5 CASSRQSPDEQFF TGTGCCAGCAGCCGACAGTCCCCGGATGAGCAGTTCTTC
. TRBJ1-5 . TRBV10-2 CASSSSRTDQPQHF TGCGCCAGCAGTTCTTCTAGAACGGATCAGCCCCAGCATTTT
. TRBJ2-3 few TRBV6-1 CASSITGEADTQYF TGTGCCAGCTCCATAACGGGAGAGGCAGATACGCAGTATTTT
TRBD1 TRBJ2-5 . TRBV7-2 CASSKRTGGEKTQYF TGTGCCAGCAGCAAAAGGACAGGGGGCGAGAAGACCCAGTACTTC
TRBD1 TRBJ2-2 . TRBV5-1 CASSPGQGGSGELFF TGCGCCAGCAGCCCAGGACAGGGAGGTTCCGGGGAGCTGTTTTTT
. TRBJ1-1 . TRBV28 CASRANRFTSTEAFF TGTGCCAGCAGGGCAAACAGGTTTACGAGCACTGAAGCTTTCTTT
. TRBJ1-4 . TRBV7-2 CASSLGRSNEKLFF TGTGCCAGCAGCTTAGGCAGAAGTAATGAAAAACTGTTTTTT
. TRBJ1-1 . TRBV9 CASSVEGSRAEAFF TGTGCCAGCAGCGTAGAAGGGTCGCGAGCTGAAGCTTTCTTT
. TRBJ2-7 . TRBV7-3 CASSPRTEAYEQYF TGTGCCAGCAGCCCCCGGACAGAAGCCTACGAGCAGTACTTC
. TRBJ2-2 . TRBV4-3 CASSQDQGSTGELFF TGCGCCAGCAGCCAAGACCAGGGCTCAACCGGGGAGCTGTTTTTT
TRBD1 TRBJ1-2 . TRBV5-4 CASSLAGTGAFNYGYTF TGTGCCAGCAGCTTGGCGGGGACAGGGGCTTTTAACTATGGCTACACCTTC
. TRBJ1-4 few TRBV4-2 CASSQDVLGQGKLFF TGTGCCAGCAGCCAAGATGTCTTGGGGCAGGGCAAACTGTTTTTT
. TRBJ2-7 . TRBV7-8 CAGGDRSDEQYF TGTGCCGGGGGGGACAGGTCAGACGAGCAGTACTTC
. TRBJ1-2 . TRBV11-2 CASSPAEGGSNYGYTF TGTGCCAGCAGCCCCGCCGAGGGGGGGAGTAACTATGGCTACACCTTC
. TRBJ2-1 . TRBV5-1 CASRRDVEVEQFF TGCGCCAGCAGAAGGGACGTGGAGGTTGAGCAGTTCTTC
. TRBJ2-7 . TRBV28 CASPPPGGRYYEQYF TGTGCCAGTCCCCCCCCCGGGGGAAGGTACTACGAGCAGTACTTC
TRBD1 TRBJ2-1 . TRBV4-1 CASSQQGVSYNEQFF TGCGCCAGCAGCCAACAGGGGGTCTCCTACAATGAGCAGTTCTTC